This TCR beta chain was observed in a study of shared clonotypes between healthy human individuals. Germline assignment: CDR1 KGHSH and CDR2 LQKENI. V was trimmed by 2 bases and J by 1 base, leaving 5 bases between them. The CDR3 has 13 amino acids. Profiled with immunoSEQ multiplex PCR; TCRdb holds only in-frame clones, not every one. The table shows about 380,000 clones, with approximately 97% occurring only once. The gene calls are TRBV18 and TRBJ1-2, with no clear D. The receptor was derived from a man younger than 40 in good health. The material sequenced was memory CD8+ T cells sorted from blood. Stated subset: CD45RO+ cells pooled with CCR7-negative TemRA cells. The CDR3 spells CASSPDFNYGYTF. The CDR3 DNA follows: TGTGCCAGCTCACCAGACTTTAACTATGGCTACACCTTC.